The sequence of this TCR beta chain was determined in a study of blood T cell repertoires in COVID-19 (TCRdb year 2020). A note on the overall study: Collaborator samples came from the United States, Italy and Spain and covered acute and convalescent phases of COVID-19. Samples came from the ongoing ImmuneRACE study (first 160 participants) plus 1,254 subjects from 6 global collaborators. The material from the prospective study consisted of cDNA or gDNA derived from T cells, B-cell-depleted T cells, or PBMCs. The repertoires were released in a freely available public database meant as a resource for research on the immune response to SARS-CoV-2. HLA class I and class II types, where available, came from metadata supplied by the sample provider rather than from assay-based typing. Subjects who had been exposed to COVID-19, were actively infected with it, or had recovered from it provided the deeply sampled blood TCRbeta repertoires that made up the dataset. The sample metadata nearly always contained a de-identified subject ID, COVID-19 status, age in years and sex.

This clone was detected a few times. The specificity of this receptor is unknown. No base quality values were provided; no much bigger clone lies one nucleotide off. Overall study outcomes, separate from this receptor: How much clinical and demographic metadata was included differed by source and by participant, and the metadata was provided uncurated.

Collaborating institutions collected whole blood in K2EDTA tubes following their own protocols. For TCRbeta analysis, collaborators shipped samples in one of three forms: frozen whole blood, isolated PBMCs, or DNA extracted from either of those sample types. The immunoSEQ Assay, a bias-controlled multiplex PCR, was used to amplify TCRbeta CDR3 regions from genomic DNA. The authors processed their data as follows. The number of nucleated cells in each sample was estimated from the amplification of reference gene primers within the assay. To quantify the absolute abundance of each unique TCRbeta CDR3 rearrangement, sequence reads were collapsed and filtered. For each sample, productive Simpson clonality was calculated as the square root of Simpson's diversity index across productive rearrangements. Sourced from immuneACCESS, this table was stored by TCRdb with only in-frame sequences that have V and J called. A share of the clones is absent; for the studies checked, an unresolved V gene accounts for under half, and the remainder has no known explanation. D and trimming come from the DNA, and the V and J calls and clone size come from that table. The table for this sample lists more than 150,000 clones; over 90% of them were counted only once. 0.53% of the sample lies in the top ten.

The CDR3 sequence holds 14 residues, the cysteine and phenylalanine included. Just CDR3 DNA is preserved here, 42 bases in frame from base 1. V is clipped by 1 base and J by 5 bases, and the sequence between their germline boundaries is 8 bases long. In the germline V gene (reference sequence), CDR1 corresponds to SEHNR and CDR2 to FQNEAQ. The clonotype comes from a man aged 45 to 65 with acute or convalescent COVID-19. The sample taken for sequencing was peripheral blood. The rearrangement joined TRBV7-9 to TRBJ1-4, and the D gene may be TRBD1, 5 bases matching. The nucleotides are TGTGCCAGCAGCTTAGGGACACCAAATGAAAAACTGTTTTTT. Its translation is CASSLGTPNEKLFF.